This is a list of T cell receptor beta chains from one sample in a study of cytomegalovirus exposure and HLA in healthy donors. Profiled with immunoSEQ multiplex PCR; TCRdb holds only in-frame clones, not every one. The data hold tens of thousands of clones, with over 55% observed a single time. What was sequenced was PBMCs. The receptors originated from a man younger than 40 in good health and CMV-seropositive. The CDR3 runs from the conserved cysteine through the conserved F or W. A D gene is named only where the DNA matches it firmly. Expanded clones get a size class; other rows say once, few or many, or leave the size out.

v_call	d_call	clone_size	j_call	cdr3_aa	cdr3_nt
TRBV29-1	TRBD2	.	TRBJ2-1	CSASGEGLDYNEQFF	TGCAGCGCCAGCGGGGAGGGACTAGACTACAATGAGCAGTTCTTC
TRBV9	.	.	TRBJ2-3	CASSVGSSTDTQYF	TGTGCCAGCAGCGTCGGGTCTAGCACAGATACGCAGTATTTT
TRBV11-2	.	.	TRBJ2-2	CASSLEAGTGELFF	TGTGCCAGCAGCTTAGAGGCGGGGACCGGGGAGCTGTTTTTT
TRBV5-4	.	.	TRBJ2-2	CASSSRAGELFF	TGTGCCAGCAGTTCTCGCGCCGGGGAGCTGTTTTTT
TRBV30	.	.	TRBJ1-6	CAWGLEGKVNSPLHF	TGTGCCTGGGGTCTCGAGGGAAAAGTTAATTCACCCCTCCACTTT
TRBV7-9	.	.	TRBJ1-3	CASSLVNRAVFSGNTIYF	TGTGCCAGCAGCTTAGTTAACAGGGCTGTTTTCTCTGGAAACACCATATATTTT
TRBV14	.	.	TRBJ2-5	CASSQDDLQVIQETQYF	TGTGCCAGCAGCCAAGATGACCTGCAGGTGATCCAAGAGACCCAGTACTTC
TRBV7-9	.	once	TRBJ1-1	CASSLRSTEAFF	TGTGCCAGCAGCTTAAGGAGCACTGAAGCTTTCTTT
TRBV6-1	.	.	TRBJ2-7	CASSEAYAPQAYEQYF	TGTGCCAGCAGTGAAGCTTACGCTCCCCAGGCCTACGAGCAGTACTTC
TRBV5-1	TRBD1	.	TRBJ1-1	CASRTRTGAPMNTEAFF	TGCGCCAGCAGAACGAGGACAGGGGCCCCCATGAACACTGAAGCTTTCTTT
TRBV28	.	.	TRBJ2-5	CASSLGQEETQYF	TGTGCCAGCAGTTTGGGGCAGGAAGAGACCCAGTACTTC
TRBV7-9	.	.	TRBJ2-1	CASSLRENGQFF	TGTGCCAGCAGCTTAAGAGAGAATGGGCAGTTCTTC
TRBV28	TRBD1	.	TRBJ1-5	CASSPNGQVNQPQHF	TGTGCCAGCAGTCCTAACGGACAGGTCAATCAGCCCCAGCATTTT
TRBV28	.	once	TRBJ1-2	CASSLSGPWVGYTF	TGTGCCAGCAGTTTATCAGGGCCCTGGGTTGGCTACACCTTC
TRBV4-2	TRBD2	once	TRBJ2-2	CASSQELAGGIDTGELFF	TGTGCCAGCAGCCAAGAACTAGCGGGAGGGATAGACACCGGGGAGCTGTTTTTT
TRBV7-9	TRBD2	.	TRBJ2-3	CASSRGSGGAADTQYF	TGTGCCAGCAGCCGGGGGAGCGGGGGGGCCGCAGATACGCAGTATTTT
TRBV6-5	.	.	TRBJ2-1	CASSTDREVGNEQFF	TGTGCCAGCAGTACAGACAGGGAGGTTGGCAATGAGCAGTTCTTC
TRBV12-5	TRBD2	.	TRBJ2-5	CASGSGGREETQYF	TGTGCTAGCGGTTCGGGCGGGAGGGAAGAGACCCAGTACTTC
TRBV21-1	.	.	TRBJ2-1	CASSPLSRAVHNEQFF	TGTGCCAGCAGCCCCTTGTCGAGGGCCGTTCACAATGAGCAGTTCTTC
TRBV13	TRBD1	.	TRBJ2-1	CASSPGTGGISYNEQFF	TGTGCCAGCAGCCCGGGGACAGGGGGGATCTCCTACAATGAGCAGTTCTTC
TRBV9	.	.	TRBJ1-5	CASSEEGKEGPQHF	TGCGCCAGCAGCGAGGAGGGCAAAGAGGGGCCCCAGCATTTT
TRBV5-1	.	.	TRBJ2-2	CASSLKTTGELFF	TGCGCCAGCAGCTTAAAGACAACCGGGGAGCTGTTTTTT
TRBV30	.	.	TRBJ1-5	CAWRDAPGGTNQPQHF	TGTGCCTGGAGAGACGCGCCGGGGGGCACGAATCAGCCCCAGCATTTT
TRBV7-9	.	.	TRBJ2-5	CASSQNWGVETQYF	TGTGCCAGCAGCCAAAATTGGGGAGTCGAGACCCAGTACTTC
TRBV5-1	.	.	TRBJ2-7	CASSLFRGAYEQYF	TGCGCCAGCAGCTTGTTCAGGGGCGCCTACGAGCAGTACTTC
TRBV28	TRBD2	.	TRBJ2-1	CASSLQTSGRSNEQFF	TGTGCCAGCAGTTTACAAACTAGCGGGAGATCAAATGAGCAGTTCTTC
TRBV11-2	.	.	TRBJ1-5	CASSLDWHSNQPQHF	TGTGCCAGCAGCTTAGATTGGCATAGCAATCAGCCCCAGCATTTT
TRBV11-2	TRBD1	.	TRBJ2-5	CASSLGVGTGGKETQYF	TGTGCCAGCAGCTTAGGAGTCGGGACAGGGGGAAAAGAGACCCAGTACTTC
TRBV4-2	TRBD2	few	TRBJ2-7	CASSPMGLYGGRGYEQYF	TGTGCCAGCAGCCCAATGGGACTGTACGGCGGGAGGGGGTACGAGCAGTACTTC
TRBV28	TRBD1	few	TRBJ2-6	CASSFTGTGYLSGANVLTF	TGTGCCAGCAGTTTCACCGGGACAGGATACCTCTCTGGGGCCAACGTCCTGACTTTC
TRBV7-3	TRBD2	.	TRBJ2-2	CASRKTGLAIDTGELFF	TGTGCCAGCAGGAAGACGGGACTAGCGATCGATACCGGGGAGCTGTTTTTT
TRBV28	TRBD2	.	TRBJ2-2	CASVPSGRGAGELFF	TGTGCCAGCGTACCTAGCGGGAGAGGGGCCGGGGAGCTGTTTTTT
TRBV9	.	.	TRBJ1-6	CASSVPTAGQQHNSPLHF	TGTGCCAGCAGCGTACCCACAGCCGGACAGCAACATAATTCACCCCTCCACTTT
TRBV11-3	TRBD1	.	TRBJ1-1	CASSLDFWQGDTEAFF	TGTGCCAGCAGCTTAGATTTTTGGCAGGGGGACACTGAAGCTTTCTTT
TRBV5-6	.	.	TRBJ1-3	CASSLVQGLSGNTIYF	TGTGCCAGCAGCTTGGTTCAGGGTCTCTCTGGAAACACCATATATTTT